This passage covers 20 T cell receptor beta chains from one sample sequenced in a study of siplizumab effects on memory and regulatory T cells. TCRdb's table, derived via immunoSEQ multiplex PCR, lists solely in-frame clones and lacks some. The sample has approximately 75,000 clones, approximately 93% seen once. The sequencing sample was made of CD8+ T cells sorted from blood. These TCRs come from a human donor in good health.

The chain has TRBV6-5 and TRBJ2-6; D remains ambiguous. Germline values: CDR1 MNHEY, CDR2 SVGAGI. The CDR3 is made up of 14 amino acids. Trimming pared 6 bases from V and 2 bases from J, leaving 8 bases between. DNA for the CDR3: TGTGCCAGCAGCCCAAGCACTGGGGCCAACGTCCTGACTTTC. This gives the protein CASSPSTGANVLTF.

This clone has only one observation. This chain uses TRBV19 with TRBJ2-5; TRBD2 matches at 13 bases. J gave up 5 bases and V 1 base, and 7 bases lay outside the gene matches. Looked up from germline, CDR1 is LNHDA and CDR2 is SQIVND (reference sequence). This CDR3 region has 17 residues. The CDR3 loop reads CASSIAGAGLAGETQYF. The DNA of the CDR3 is TGTGCCAGTAGTATAGCCGGGGCGGGACTAGCGGGGGAGACCCAGTACTTC.

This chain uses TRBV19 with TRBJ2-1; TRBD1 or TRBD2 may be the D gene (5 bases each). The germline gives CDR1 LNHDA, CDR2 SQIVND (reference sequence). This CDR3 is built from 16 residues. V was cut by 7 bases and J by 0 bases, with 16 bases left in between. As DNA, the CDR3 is TGTGCCAGTAACTTGGGGGTAAGGGGCTCCTACAATGAGCAGTTCTTC. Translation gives CASNLGVRGSYNEQFF.

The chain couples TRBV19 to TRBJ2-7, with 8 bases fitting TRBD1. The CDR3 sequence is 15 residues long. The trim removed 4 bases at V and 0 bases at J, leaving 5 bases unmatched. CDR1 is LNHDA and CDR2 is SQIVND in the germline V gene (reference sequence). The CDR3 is CASSTPGQASYEQYF. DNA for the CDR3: TGTGCCAGTAGTACGCCGGGACAGGCCTCCTACGAGCAGTACTTC.

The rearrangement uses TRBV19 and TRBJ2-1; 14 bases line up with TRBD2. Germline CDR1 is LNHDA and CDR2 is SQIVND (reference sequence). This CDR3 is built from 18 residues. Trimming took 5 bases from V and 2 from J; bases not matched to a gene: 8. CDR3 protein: CASSPGTSGGGTYNEQFF. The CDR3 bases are TGTGCCAGTAGTCCAGGGACTAGCGGGGGCGGTACCTACAATGAGCAGTTCTTC.

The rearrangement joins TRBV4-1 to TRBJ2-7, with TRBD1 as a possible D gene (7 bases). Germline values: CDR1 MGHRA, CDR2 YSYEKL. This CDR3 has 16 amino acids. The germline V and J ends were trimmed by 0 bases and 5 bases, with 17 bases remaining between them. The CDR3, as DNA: TGCGCCAGCAGCCAAGAGAGGGGGCTAGGGACTGACGAGCAGTACTTC. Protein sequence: CASSQERGLGTDEQYF.

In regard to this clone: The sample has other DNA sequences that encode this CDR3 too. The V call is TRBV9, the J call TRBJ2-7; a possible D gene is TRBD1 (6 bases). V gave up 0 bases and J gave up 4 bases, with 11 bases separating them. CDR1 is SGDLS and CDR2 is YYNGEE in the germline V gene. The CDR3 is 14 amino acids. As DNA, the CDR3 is TGTGCCAGCAGCGTAGGTGGCAGGGGATACGAGCAGTACTTC. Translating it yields CASSVGGRGYEQYF.

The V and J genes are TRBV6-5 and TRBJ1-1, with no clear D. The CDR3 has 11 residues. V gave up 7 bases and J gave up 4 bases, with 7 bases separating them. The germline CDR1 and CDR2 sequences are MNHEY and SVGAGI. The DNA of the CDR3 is TGTGCCAGCACTTGGGGCACTGAAGCTTTCTTT. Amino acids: CASTWGTEAFF.

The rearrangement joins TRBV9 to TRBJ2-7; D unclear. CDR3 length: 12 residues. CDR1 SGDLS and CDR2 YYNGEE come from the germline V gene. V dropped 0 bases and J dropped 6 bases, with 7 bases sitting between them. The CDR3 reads CASSVEGSEQYF. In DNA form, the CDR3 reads TGTGCCAGCAGCGTAGAGGGAAGCGAGCAGTACTTC.

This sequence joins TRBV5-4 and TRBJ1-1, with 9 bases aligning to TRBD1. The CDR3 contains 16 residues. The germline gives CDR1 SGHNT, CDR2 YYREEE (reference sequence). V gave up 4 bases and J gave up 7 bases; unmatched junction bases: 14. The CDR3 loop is CASSLPGQGPSGEAFF. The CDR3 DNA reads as TGTGCCAGCAGCCTCCCGGGACAGGGACCCTCGGGTGAAGCTTTCTTT.

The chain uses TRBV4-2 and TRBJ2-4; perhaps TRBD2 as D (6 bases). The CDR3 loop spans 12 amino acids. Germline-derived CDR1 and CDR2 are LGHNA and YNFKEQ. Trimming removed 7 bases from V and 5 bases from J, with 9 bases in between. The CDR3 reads CASTGGENIQYF. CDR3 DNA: TGTGCCAGCACCGGAGGGGAAAACATTCAGTACTTC.

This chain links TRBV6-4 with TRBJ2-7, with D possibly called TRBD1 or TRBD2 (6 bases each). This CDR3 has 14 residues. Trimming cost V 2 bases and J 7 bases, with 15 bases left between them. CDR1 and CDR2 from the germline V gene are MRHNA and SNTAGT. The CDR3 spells CASSDGGPGGEQYF. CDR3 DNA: TGTGCCAGCAGTGACGGGGGGCCCGGGGGTGAGCAGTACTTC.

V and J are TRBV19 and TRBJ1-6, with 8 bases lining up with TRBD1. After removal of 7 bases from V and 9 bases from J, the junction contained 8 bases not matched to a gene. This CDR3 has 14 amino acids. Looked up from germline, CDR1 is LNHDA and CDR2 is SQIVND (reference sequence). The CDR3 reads CASTPTGASSPLHF. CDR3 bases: TGTGCCAGTACCCCGACAGGGGCAAGTTCACCCCTCCACTTT.

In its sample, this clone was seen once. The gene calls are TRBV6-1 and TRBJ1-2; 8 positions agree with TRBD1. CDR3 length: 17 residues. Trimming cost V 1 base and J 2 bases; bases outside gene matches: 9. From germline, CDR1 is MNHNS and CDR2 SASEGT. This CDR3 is CASSEVPGQATNYGYTF. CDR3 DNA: TGTGCCAGCAGTGAAGTACCGGGACAGGCGACGAACTATGGCTACACCTTC.

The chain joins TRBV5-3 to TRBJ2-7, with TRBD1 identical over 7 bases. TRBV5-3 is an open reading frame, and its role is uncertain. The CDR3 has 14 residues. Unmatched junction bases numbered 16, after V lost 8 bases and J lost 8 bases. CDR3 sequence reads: CASSPGTASLKQYF. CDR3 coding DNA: TGTGCCAGCAGCCCCGGGACAGCCTCCTTGAAGCAGTACTTC.

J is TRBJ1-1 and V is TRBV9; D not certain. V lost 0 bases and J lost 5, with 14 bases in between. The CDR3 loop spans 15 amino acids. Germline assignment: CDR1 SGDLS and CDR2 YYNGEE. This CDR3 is CASSVEGKGITEAFF. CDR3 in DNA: TGTGCCAGCAGCGTAGAAGGGAAAGGGATAACTGAAGCTTTCTTT.

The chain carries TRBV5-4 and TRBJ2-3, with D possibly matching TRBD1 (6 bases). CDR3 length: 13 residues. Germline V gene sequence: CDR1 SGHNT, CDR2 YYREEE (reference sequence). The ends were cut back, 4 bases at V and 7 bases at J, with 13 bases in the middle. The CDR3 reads CASSRQDENTQYF. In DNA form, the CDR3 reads TGTGCCAGCAGCCGACAGGACGAGAATACGCAGTATTTT.

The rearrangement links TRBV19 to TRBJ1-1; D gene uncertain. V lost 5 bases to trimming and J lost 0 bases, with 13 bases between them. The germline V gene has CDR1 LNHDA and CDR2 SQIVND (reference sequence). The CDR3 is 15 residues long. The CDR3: CASSPDGYMNTEAFF. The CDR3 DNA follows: TGTGCCAGTAGTCCCGATGGATATATGAACACTGAAGCTTTCTTT.

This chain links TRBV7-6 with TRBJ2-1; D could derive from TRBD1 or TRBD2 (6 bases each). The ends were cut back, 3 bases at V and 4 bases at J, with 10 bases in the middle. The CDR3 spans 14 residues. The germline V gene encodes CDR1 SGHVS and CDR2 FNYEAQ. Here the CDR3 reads CASSFRGEYNEQFF. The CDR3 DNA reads TGTGCCAGCAGCTTTAGGGGGGAGTACAATGAGCAGTTCTTC.

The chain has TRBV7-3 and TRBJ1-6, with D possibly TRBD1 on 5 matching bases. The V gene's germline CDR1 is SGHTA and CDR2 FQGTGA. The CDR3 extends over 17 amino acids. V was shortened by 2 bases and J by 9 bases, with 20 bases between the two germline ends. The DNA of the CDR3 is TGTGCCAGCAGCTTAGGTGGCAGCGATACTGGGGGTTCACCCCTCCACTTT. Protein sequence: CASSLGGSDTGGSPLHF.